Listed below are T cell receptor beta chains from one sample, sequenced in a study of blood T cell repertoires in COVID-19. Sequenced by immunoSEQ multiplex PCR; TCRdb stores in-frame clones only, minus some. The sample contains some 250,000 clones, just under 90% of which appear only once. The sample taken for sequencing was PBMCs or T cells enriched from blood (not recorded which). Receptors originate from a woman aged 25 to 39 with acute COVID-19. Each CDR3 is given with its conserved first and last residue. D genes are given only for firm matches. A clone size is listed for some rows: how often the clone was seen (once, few, many), or a class if it is expanded.

TRBJ1-2 TRBV13 TRBD1 once 16 CASSSPGGPTNYGYTF TGTGCCAGCAGCTCCCCAGGGGGCCCCACTAACTATGGCTACACCTTC
TRBJ2-2 TRBV7-8 TRBD1 . 17 CASSRITTGFNTGELFF TGTGCCAGCAGCCGGATCACGACAGGGTTCAACACCGGGGAGCTGTTTTTT
TRBJ1-6 TRBV10-3 TRBD1 . 15 CAISTDRGNSSPLHF TGTGCCATCAGTACCGACAGGGGGAATAGCTCACCCCTCCACTTT
TRBJ1-1 TRBV4-1 . . 11 CASRRNTEAFF TGCGCCAGCAGGAGGAACACTGAAGCTTTCTTT
TRBJ2-1 TRBV6-5 TRBD2 . 16 CASSSFGTSSYNEQFF TGTGCCAGCAGTTCCTTTGGGACTAGCAGCTACAATGAGCAGTTCTTC
TRBJ1-1 TRBV12-3/TRBV12-4 TRBD1 . 13 CASKFRGWTEAFF TGTGCCAGCAAATTCAGGGGGTGGACTGAAGCTTTCTTT
TRBJ2-7 TRBV11-2 . . 11 CASSRSYEQYF TGTGCCAGCAGCCGCTCCTACGAGCAGTACTTC
TRBJ1-2 TRBV7-2 TRBD1 . 15 CASSLVPGQGLGYTF TGTGCCAGCAGCTTAGTACCGGGACAGGGCCTCGGCTACACCTTC
TRBJ2-7 TRBV5-1 . . 15 CASSLEVQSTYEQYF TGCGCCAGCAGCTTGGAAGTCCAGTCCACCTACGAGCAGTACTTC
TRBJ1-6 TRBV7-2 . . 16 CASSPGGGPNNSPLHF TGTGCCAGCAGCCCTGGGGGGGGGCCGAATAATTCACCCCTCCACTTT
TRBJ2-3 TRBV4-1 TRBD1 . 15 CASSQLTGITDTQYF TGCGCCAGCAGCCAACTGACAGGGATCACAGATACGCAGTATTTT
TRBJ1-1 TRBV29-1 . . 13 CSVGSGQNTEAFF TGCAGCGTTGGATCGGGACAGAACACTGAAGCTTTCTTT
TRBJ2-7 TRBV10-2 TRBD1 once 14 CASATGQGAREQYF TGCGCCAGTGCAACGGGACAGGGGGCTAGGGAGCAGTACTTC
TRBJ1-1 TRBV7-2 . . 13 CASSSNTGTEAFF TGTGCCAGCAGCTCAAACACCGGGACAGAAGCTTTCTTT
TRBJ1-4 TRBV18 . . 15 CASSPGQGGTEKLFF TGTGCCAGCTCACCGGGGCAGGGCGGTACTGAAAAACTGTTTTTT
TRBJ2-1 TRBV19 . once 15 CASRRVSVDYNEQFF TGTGCCAGTAGGAGGGTCTCGGTAGACTACAATGAGCAGTTCTTC
TRBJ1-1 TRBV7-2 . . 14 CASSLDSGRGEAFF TGTGCCAGCAGCTTAGATTCTGGTCGAGGTGAAGCTTTCTTT
TRBJ1-5 TRBV7-9 . once 16 CASSLHTGYRNQPQHF TGTGCCAGCAGCTTACACACAGGGTATCGAAATCAGCCCCAGCATTTT
TRBJ1-6 TRBV3-1/TRBV3-2 . . 14 CASSPTGNNSPLHF TGTGCCAGCAGCCCTACAGGGAATAATTCACCCCTCCACTTT
TRBJ2-3 TRBV11-2 . . 13 CASSLGGTDTQYF TGTGCCAGCAGCTTAGGAGGGACAGATACGCAGTATTTT
TRBJ2-2 TRBV7-9 TRBD2 once 19 CASSLLWTRGGENTGELFF TGTGCCAGCAGCTTATTATGGACTCGCGGGGGGGAGAACACCGGGGAGCTGTTTTTT
TRBJ2-2 TRBV10-3 TRBD2 . 17 CAISDQPSGGAHGELFF TGTGCCATCAGTGACCAACCTAGCGGGGGGGCCCACGGGGAGCTGTTTTTT
TRBJ2-1 TRBV3-1/TRBV3-2 TRBD2 once 18 CASSQDPASGALDNEQFF TGTGCCAGCAGCCAAGATCCGGCTAGCGGGGCCCTGGACAATGAGCAGTTCTTC
TRBJ1-1 TRBV19 . . 13 CASQPLDGTEAFF TGTGCCAGCCAGCCTCTAGACGGCACTGAAGCTTTCTTT
TRBJ1-1 TRBV9 . . 13 CASSAGGLTEAFF TGTGCCAGCAGCGCCGGGGGACTGACTGAAGCTTTCTTT
TRBJ2-7 TRBV6-5 TRBD1 . 14 CASSPGTGPYEQYF TGTGCCAGCAGCCCCGGGACAGGGCCCTACGAGCAGTACTTC
TRBJ2-7 TRBV5-4 TRBD2 many 15 CASSSGTSGFYEQYF TGTGCCAGCAGTTCCGGGACTAGCGGGTTTTACGAGCAGTACTTC
TRBJ1-2 TRBV7-9 TRBD1 . 16 CASSFSHRGLDYGYTF TGTGCCAGCAGCTTTTCGCACAGGGGGCTTGACTATGGCTACACCTTC
TRBJ1-3 TRBV6-5 TRBD1 . 15 CASTRDRGPGNTIYF TGTGCCAGCACCCGGGACAGGGGGCCTGGAAACACCATATATTTT
TRBJ1-2 TRBV9 . . 13 CASSPYRNYGYTF TGTGCCAGCAGCCCCTACAGGAACTATGGCTACACCTTC
TRBJ2-7 TRBV19 TRBD1 . 13 CASSSRTGDEQYF TGTGCCAGTAGTTCCAGGACAGGGGACGAGCAGTACTTC
TRBJ2-1 TRBV28 TRBD2 . 15 CASSLGASGNNEQFF TGTGCCAGCAGTTTAGGCGCTAGCGGCAACAATGAGCAGTTCTTC
TRBJ1-6 TRBV5-1 TRBD1 few 14 CASSPTGGPSPLHF TGCGCCAGCAGCCCCACAGGGGGCCCCTCACCCCTCCACTTT
TRBJ1-1 TRBV7-9 . . 13 CASSFQMNTEAFF TGTGCCAGCAGCTTCCAGATGAACACTGAAGCTTTCTTT
TRBJ1-1 TRBV18 TRBD1 . 15 CASSPPTGYGTEAFF TGTGCCAGCTCACCACCGACAGGGTATGGCACTGAAGCTTTCTTT
TRBJ2-7 TRBV14 . few 12 CASSHTTYEQYF TGTGCCAGCAGCCACACTACCTACGAGCAGTACTTC
TRBJ2-1 TRBV27 . . 11 CASTNYNEQFF TGTGCCAGCACCAACTACAATGAGCAGTTCTTC
TRBJ1-4 TRBV4-1 . . 16 CASSQDLRQGNEKLFF TGCGCCAGCAGCCAAGATCTTCGGCAGGGGAATGAAAAACTGTTTTTT
TRBJ1-1 TRBV7-9 . few 15 CASSLAQGVYTEAFF TGTGCCAGCAGCTTAGCCCAAGGGGTCTACACTGAAGCTTTCTTT
TRBJ2-7 TRBV7-2 TRBD1 once 13 CASSLDRGSEQYF TGTGCCAGCAGCTTAGACAGGGGAAGCGAGCAGTACTTC
TRBJ1-6 TRBV5-5 . . 13 CASSLGSSSPLHF TGTGCCAGCAGCTTGGGGTCAAGCTCACCCCTCCACTTT